This TCR beta chain came from a study of CD8+ T cells in alopecia areata (dated by TCRdb to the late 2010s). Looking at the study overall: The treated patients took part in an open-label pilot trial in which moderate-to-severe alopecia areata was treated with oral tofacitinib at 5 to 10 mg twice daily. Patients stayed on tofacitinib for 6 to 18 months and then had 6 months of follow-up off drug so that delayed response and recurrence could be assessed. Disease severity in treated patients was measured with the SALT score, which quantifies the percentage of affected scalp surface area. High-throughput TCRbeta sequencing was used to examine T cell clonal expansion in alopecia areata in both the C3H/HeJ mouse model and human patients. Human TCRbeta sequencing covered scalp tissue and sorted CD4+ and CD8+ peripheral blood T cells from patchy and totalis/universalis alopecia areata patients and healthy controls. Biopsies were taken from tofacitinib-treated patients at baseline and again at 4 and 24 weeks into treatment, and several of those patients also had a later scalp biopsy. Scalp clonality was compared among normal scalp (n=4), patchy alopecia areata scalp (n=8), and alopecia totalis/universalis scalp (n=8). RNA was obtained with the PAXgene miRNA kit for fixed scalp, the miRNeasy kit for PBMCs, and the RNeasy kit for mouse skin. TCRbeta CDR3 regions were amplified by immunoSEQ multiplex PCR with 35 Vbeta forward and 13 Jbeta reverse primers. General findings and caveats noted by the study authors: During tofacitinib treatment, many expanded lesional clones remained in scalp and blood, and this persistence may partly explain relapse after treatment is stopped. Compared with mice, TCR sequences shared between patients were less clear, possibly partly because of HLA diversity across the patient population. Because the treated cohort was small and included a single nonresponder, larger studies are needed to assess links between baseline CD8+ expansion and response. With tofacitinib, both scalp clonality and the number of expanded CD8+ clones among the top 100 scalp clones went down significantly. Compared with normal scalp, lesional scalp, particularly in alopecia totalis/universalis, had higher clonality and more expanded CD8+ clones, which suggests antigenic drive. Scalp TCR repertoire analysis is complicated because resident alphabeta T cells in normal human skin are also sequenced, whereas mouse skin is dominated by gammadelta T cells.

To note about this clone: The clone's antigen remains unknown. Base qualities are not provided; no much larger clone lies one nucleotide away.

Libraries were constructed by the immunoSEQ multiplex PCR assay. For TCR sequencing, RNA was extracted from every sample and reverse transcribed into cDNA to serve as template. SuperScript III was used to make first-strand cDNA, primed with a 2:1 mix of oligo-dT and random hexamers. A synthetic immune receptor repertoire was used to assess amplification bias, and residual bias was removed computationally. The paper's processing steps were these. After raw reads were preprocessed to remove errors, the CDR3 was defined following IMGT conventions as running from the conserved cysteine to phenylalanine. Clonality was computed by normalizing Shannon entropy by log2 of the number of productive unique TCRs and subtracting the result from 1. Scalp TCRbeta sequences were cross-referenced with sorted blood CD4 and CD8 repertoires so that the CD4 or CD8 identity of scalp clones could be inferred. TCRdb carries this immuneACCESS record with in-frame sequences only. Its versions omit some clonotypes, under half of them owing to an unresolved V gene in the studies checked, with the rest unexplained. V and J calls and clone size are as listed in that table; D and trimming were resolved from the DNA. For this sample there are about 180,000 clones; about 55% appear just once. Under 14% of the sample lies in the top ten.

From cysteine to phenylalanine, the CDR3 is 11 amino acids long. Only the CDR3 DNA is retained, 33 bases long and in frame from the first base. V is reduced by 1 base and J by 9 bases, leaving a spacing of 7 bases between them. The germline V gene provides CDR1 SQVTM and CDR2 ANQGSEA. The time point label, read with the paper, signifies: roughly 26 weeks on oral tofacitinib. The treatment or condition tag for this specimen amounts to: oral pan-JAK inhibitor, 5-10 mg twice daily. Lesional scalp punch biopsies and peripheral blood were obtained from alopecia areata patients. PBMCs were separated by density centrifugation and stained for CD3, CD4 and CD8, after which CD4+ and CD8+ T cells were sorted on a FACSAria.

Specimen: CD8+ T cells sorted from blood, collected at week 24, from a patient treated with tofacitinib. The sequence joins TRBV29-1 to TRBJ2-1, with the D gene not clear enough to name. The TCR comes from a human donor with alopecia areata. The DNA sequence is TGCAGCGTTGAAGGTGGCATTGAGCAGTTCTTC. Translated, it reads CSVEGGIEQFF.